These T cell receptor beta chains were read from a single sample in a study of shared clonotypes between healthy human individuals. Some clones are missing from TCRdb's copy, which holds only in-frame ones; the method was immunoSEQ multiplex PCR. The profile covers around 2,000,000 clones, with 95% appearing a single time and 0.13% taken by the ten largest. Sequencing input: naive CD4+ T cells sorted from blood. The receptors stem from a man in his late teens or twenties in good health. Each CDR3 is given with its conserved first and last residue. The D gene is left open where the match is weak. Only part of the rows carry a size: once, few, many, or a class if the clone is expanded.

CDR3 length,D gene,clone size,V gene,J gene,CDR3 protein,CDR3 DNA
15,-,-,TRBV7-2,TRBJ2-5,CASSLAGDVSETQYF,TGTGCCAGCAGCTTAGCGGGTGATGTGTCGGAGACCCAGTACTTC
14,-,-,TRBV9,TRBJ1-2,CASSVDFPNYGYTF,TGTGCCAGCAGCGTGGATTTTCCTAACTATGGCTACACCTTC
16,-,-,TRBV9,TRBJ1-4,CASSVEGGGWGEKLFF,TGTGCCAGCAGCGTAGAAGGCGGGGGATGGGGTGAAAAACTGTTTTTT
15,-,-,TRBV5-4,TRBJ1-1,CASSLIKQVNTEAFF,TGTGCCAGCAGCTTGATCAAACAAGTGAACACTGAAGCTTTCTTT
11,-,-,TRBV5-6,TRBJ1-1,CASSLDTEAFF,TGTGCCAGCAGCTTAGACACTGAAGCTTTCTTT
14,-,-,TRBV6-1,TRBJ2-6,CASLPGSGANVLTF,TGTGCCAGCTTACCGGGAAGTGGGGCCAACGTCCTGACTTTC
14,-,-,TRBV18,TRBJ2-2,CASSSDLNTGELFF,TGTGCCAGCTCTTCGGACTTGAACACCGGGGAGCTGTTTTTT
15,-,once,TRBV5-4,TRBJ1-6,CASSRAGGGRSPLHF,TGTGCCAGCAGCCGCGCGGGCGGGGGACGGTCACCCCTCCACTTT
16,-,-,TRBV5-5,TRBJ2-7,CASSPWTIGSSYEQYF,TGTGCCAGCAGCCCCTGGACGATTGGGAGCTCCTACGAGCAGTACTTC
15,TRBD2,-,TRBV18,TRBJ2-1,CASSPLLASHNEQFF,TGTGCCAGCTCACCACTACTAGCGTCCCACAATGAGCAGTTCTTC
12,TRBD1,-,TRBV10-3,TRBJ2-3,CAIRGTEDTQYF,TGTGCCATCAGGGGGACAGAGGATACGCAGTATTTT
13,TRBD2,-,TRBV11-2,TRBJ2-4,CASSPGRWDIQYF,TGTGCCAGCAGCCCCGGGAGGTGGGACATTCAGTACTTC
15,TRBD2,-,TRBV5-6,TRBJ2-3,CASRLTSGRPDTQYF,TGTGCCAGCAGACTGACTAGCGGGAGGCCAGATACGCAGTATTTT
16,-,-,TRBV4-1,TRBJ2-5,CASSPHQGISGETQYF,TGCGCCAGCAGCCCTCATCAGGGAATCTCCGGAGAGACCCAGTACTTC
16,TRBD1,-,TRBV5-1,TRBJ1-2,CASSATGVLSRSGYTF,TGCGCCAGCAGCGCTACAGGGGTTCTTTCACGAAGTGGCTACACCTTC
15,-,-,TRBV28,TRBJ2-1,CASSLFGGTYNEQFF,TGTGCCAGCAGTCTTTTCGGGGGAACCTACAATGAGCAGTTCTTC
14,TRBD2,-,TRBV5-1,TRBJ2-7,CASSSREGLYEQYF,TGCGCCAGCAGCTCGCGGGAGGGCCTCTACGAGCAGTACTTC
17,TRBD2,-,TRBV30,TRBJ2-1,CAWSVGGTSGIYNEQFF,TGTGCCTGGAGTGTAGGGGGAACTAGCGGGATATACAATGAGCAGTTCTTC
15,TRBD2,-,TRBV7-2,TRBJ2-7,CASSPEAGAVYEQYF,TGTGCCAGCAGCCCGGAAGCGGGAGCGGTCTACGAGCAGTACTTC
14,-,-,TRBV7-9,TRBJ2-3,CASSLEHGPDTQYF,TGTGCCAGCAGCTTAGAACACGGTCCAGATACGCAGTATTTT
12,-,-,TRBV28,TRBJ1-1,CASTLRGTEAFF,TGTGCCAGCACCCTAAGGGGGACTGAAGCTTTCTTT
14,-,-,TRBV30,TRBJ1-4,CAWSGGDRSEKLFF,TGTGCCTGGAGTGGGGGGGACCGCTCCGAAAAACTGTTTTTT
14,-,once,TRBV5-1,TRBJ2-7,CASSLIGEVYEQYF,TGCGCCAGCAGCTTGATCGGGGAGGTCTACGAGCAGTACTTC
14,TRBD1,-,TRBV5-1,TRBJ1-3,CASSDRGTGNTIYF,TGCGCCAGCAGCGACAGGGGGACTGGAAACACCATATATTTT
14,TRBD1,-,TRBV15,TRBJ1-1,CATSRVKGAGEAFF,TGTGCCACCAGCAGAGTTAAGGGGGCCGGTGAAGCTTTCTTT
13,-,-,TRBV7-9,TRBJ2-3,CASSWDFPDTQYF,TGTGCCAGCAGCTGGGACTTCCCAGATACGCAGTATTTT
14,-,-,TRBV5-1,TRBJ2-7,CASSLGSPSYEQYF,TGCGCCAGCAGCTTGGGAAGCCCCTCCTACGAGCAGTACTTC
15,TRBD1,once,TRBV6-5,TRBJ2-4,CASSVDRAAKNIQYF,TGTGCCAGCAGTGTGGACAGGGCGGCCAAAAACATTCAGTACTTC
13,TRBD1,-,TRBV29-1,TRBJ1-2,CSVEGTGAGGYTF,TGCAGCGTTGAAGGGACAGGGGCGGGAGGCTACACCTTC
14,-,-,TRBV28,TRBJ2-7,CASSSPGAPYEQYF,TGTGCCAGCAGTTCCCCCGGGGCCCCCTACGAGCAGTACTTC
15,-,-,TRBV21-1,TRBJ2-2,CASSRGTSSTGELFF,TGTGCCAGCAGCAGGGGGACTAGTTCCACCGGGGAGCTGTTTTTT
12,-,-,TRBV11-3,TRBJ2-3,CASSPDADTQYF,TGTGCCAGCAGCCCAGACGCAGATACGCAGTATTTT
13,-,-,TRBV4-3,TRBJ2-7,CASSQDWGGEQYF,TGCGCCAGCAGCCAAGACTGGGGTGGCGAGCAGTACTTC
15,-,-,TRBV4-3,TRBJ2-3,CASSQTGYGTDTQYF,TGCGCCAGCAGCCAAACAGGGTATGGCACAGATACGCAGTATTTT
13,-,-,TRBV11-3,TRBJ2-3,CASSVRSGDTQYF,TGTGCCAGCAGCGTAAGATCAGGGGATACGCAGTATTTT
16,-,-,TRBV29-1,TRBJ2-2,CSVGLSGGKNTGELFF,TGCAGCGTTGGGTTATCCGGAGGGAAGAACACCGGGGAGCTGTTTTTT